This TCR beta chain was obtained from a study of blood T cell repertoires in COVID-19. Study as a whole: Sample material is recorded as cDNA or gDNA derived from T cells, B-cell-depleted T cells, or PBMCs.

The CDR3 runs to 15 residues. Germline V CDR1 and CDR2: MGHDK, SYGVNS. The ends were cut back, 4 bases at V and 8 bases at J, with 17 bases in the middle. Data came from immunoSEQ multiplex PCR; TCRdb stores just in-frame clones and leaves some out. This table has fewer than 70,000 clones, more than 75% appearing once. The chain is built from TRBV25-1 and TRBJ2-2; TRBD2 is a possible D gene (6 bases). The receptor was derived from a man in his fifties with active COVID-19. Sequencing used peripheral blood. For the CDR3, the DNA is TGTGCCAGCAGTGCCTTCCCGGGAGCCGAAGGGGAGCTGTTTTTT. It translates to CASSAFPGAEGELFF.